This entry concerns a single TCR beta chain. Antigen specificity is unknown. The V and J ends lost 3 bases and 2 bases, in that order; junction bases with no gene match: 4. This CDR3 is 15 amino acids long. Germline V lookup: CDR1 MNHEY, CDR2 SMNVEV (reference sequence). A multiplex PCR was run with 60 Vbeta primers and 13 Jbeta primers. Only in-frame clones appear in the TCRdb table, and some are missing; sequencing was by immunoSEQ multiplex PCR. The sample holds about 120,000 clones, nearly 75% seen once. The data originate from a study of cytomegalovirus exposure and HLA in healthy donors. Despite likely unrecorded immune exposures, the donors were nominally healthy at the time of sampling. Study-wide results and caveats: Near-uniform donor sequencing depth was presumed by presence/absence analyses. Overall, approximately 180 TCR beta chains were annotated as cytomegalovirus-associated. Among TCR sequences, most were rare, though some public TCRs appeared in many donors.

Sequencing was done on a sample of PBMCs. This TCR came from a man aged 25-45 years in good health and CMV-seropositive. The chain uses TRBV27 and TRBJ2-3; TRBD2 matches 8 bases. The CDR3 DNA sequence: TGTGCCAGCAGTTTCCAGCGGGGGCCCACAGATACGCAGTATTTT. It codes for CASSFQRGPTDTQYF.